These 12 T cell receptor beta chains came from one sample sequenced in a study of blood T cell repertoires in COVID-19. Assay used: immunoSEQ multiplex PCR; TCRdb lists only in-frame clones, some missing. The sample holds some 220,000 clones, 80% to 90% seen once. The material sequenced was PBMCs or T cells enriched from blood (not recorded which). The receptors were sampled from a woman in her forties with acute COVID-19.

CDR3 protein: CSVSLSQGQGTEAFF. The CDR3 nucleotides are TGCAGCGTTTCTCTAAGTCAGGGGCAGGGCACTGAAGCTTTCTTT. The chain is built from TRBV29-1 and TRBJ1-1, with D possibly being TRBD1 (6 bases). CDR1 and CDR2 from the germline V gene are SQVTM and ANQGSEA. V lost 5 bases to trimming and J lost 4 bases, with 20 bases between them. CDR3 length: 15 residues.

The chain uses TRBV7-9 and TRBJ2-4, with TRBD1 identical over 8 bases. This CDR3 comprises 18 residues. Germline CDR1 reads SEHNR; CDR2 reads FQNEAQ (reference sequence). V gave up 7 bases and J gave up 0 bases; unmatched junction bases: 14. The CDR3 nucleotides are TGTGCCAGCACCGCGGACAGGGAGACCCGTCTAGCCAAAAACATTCAGTACTTC. Protein sequence: CASTADRETRLAKNIQYF.

The chain employs TRBV4-2 and TRBJ2-3; a possible D gene is TRBD1 (5 bases). Trimming took 4 bases from V and 2 from J, leaving 16 bases between them. CDR3 size: 16 residues. Germline V gene sequence: CDR1 LGHNA, CDR2 YNFKEQ. The CDR3 region is CASSPLSTGLTDTQYF. The CDR3 DNA reads as TGTGCCAGCAGCCCTCTCTCCACAGGTCTCACAGATACGCAGTATTTT.

This rearrangement joins TRBV9 to TRBJ1-4, with TRBD1 identical over 7 bases. The CDR3 runs to 17 residues. V gave up 3 bases and J gave up 0 bases; unmatched junction bases: 8. Germline values: CDR1 SGDLS, CDR2 YYNGEE. In DNA form, the CDR3 reads TGTGCCAGCAGCGCCCTAGGACAGGCCACAACTAATGAAAAACTGTTTTTT. Protein: CASSALGQATTNEKLFF.

The chain's CDR3 is CASSLVKGQGGYEQYF. The DNA for the CDR3 is TGTGCCAGCAGCTTAGTAAAGGGACAGGGAGGGTACGAGCAGTACTTC. The V and J genes are TRBV11-2 and TRBJ2-7; TRBD1 aligns across 9 bases. This CDR3 contains 16 residues. Germline V gene data show CDR1 as SGHAT and CDR2 as FQNNGV. The junction had 8 bases not matched to a gene; V was cut back by 1 base and J by 4 bases.

The rearrangement links TRBV23-1 to TRBJ2-5; no clear D. TRBV23-1 has ORF status, its function being uncertain. The CDR3 is 14 residues long. The V and J ends lost 2 bases and 3 bases respectively, with 10 bases between them. This CDR3 is CASSQLWLEETQYF. DNA of the CDR3: TGCGCCAGCAGTCAACTTTGGCTGGAAGAGACCCAGTACTTC.

This clone was detected only once. The CDR3 DNA reads TGTGCCAGCAGCCTAAGGGCCGGGACAGGTGAAAAACTGTTTTTT. The encoded protein is CASSLRAGTGEKLFF. This sequence joins TRBV3-1 (or the pseudogene TRBV3-2) and TRBJ1-4, with 8 bases aligning to TRBD1. CDR3 length: 15 residues. Germline V lookup: CDR1 LGHDT, CDR2 YNNKEL (reference sequence). The J segment lost 7 bases and the V segment lost 4 bases, leaving 8 bases of the junction unmatched.

As DNA, the CDR3 is TGTGCCAGCAGTCTCGGGACACCTAATTCACCCCTCCACTTT. Translated: CASSLGTPNSPLHF. The gene calls are TRBV6-5 and TRBJ1-6; possible D gene TRBD1, 6 bases. The germline V gene has CDR1 MNHEY and CDR2 SVGAGI. V dropped 5 bases and J dropped 6 bases, with 11 bases sitting between them. This CDR3 region has 14 residues.

The CDR3 nucleotides are TGCGCCAGCAGCCAAGAGAAGGGCTTTCCGGGGAGGGATACGCAGTATTTT. This sequence encodes CASSQEKGFPGRDTQYF. The chain has TRBV4-1 and TRBJ2-3, with D tentatively TRBD2 (6 bases). Between the trimmed V and J ends, which lost 0 bases and 6 bases, there was a span of 19 bases. This CDR3 has 17 amino acids. Looked up from germline, CDR1 is MGHRA and CDR2 is YSYEKL.

This chain links TRBV6-5 with TRBJ2-7, with 9 bases identical to TRBD1. The germline gives CDR1 MNHEY, CDR2 SVGAGI. The V gene end was trimmed by 5 bases and the J gene end by 6 bases; junction bases not matched to a gene: 8. The CDR3 contains 14 residues. CDR3 residues: CASSPGTGLSEQYF. The CDR3 coding sequence is TGTGCCAGCAGTCCCGGGACAGGGTTGAGCGAGCAGTACTTC.

The chain has TRBV18 and TRBJ2-3; D ambiguous. Trimming took 0 bases from V and 6 from J, leaving 13 bases between them. Germline loops: CDR1 KGHSH, CDR2 LQKENI. This CDR3 contains 15 residues. The CDR3 DNA sequence: TGTGCCAGCTCACCACCGGTATTAATCGCGGATACGCAGTATTTT. Encoded protein: CASSPPVLIADTQYF.

This clone has a handful of counts. The rearrangement joins TRBV11-2 to TRBJ2-5; 8 bases are shared with TRBD2. The CDR3 totals 16 residues. The J segment lost 5 bases and the V segment lost 4 bases, leaving 12 bases of the junction unmatched. Germline CDR1 and CDR2: SGHAT and FQNNGV. This CDR3 reads CASSWIAGLIGETQYF. In nucleotides, the CDR3 is TGTGCCAGCAGCTGGATAGCGGGGCTGATAGGGGAGACCCAGTACTTC.